Listed below are T cell receptor beta chains from one sample, sequenced in a study of cytomegalovirus exposure and HLA in healthy donors. Assay used: immunoSEQ multiplex PCR; TCRdb lists only in-frame clones, some missing. The repertoire includes about 220,000 clones, around nine tenths of them detected once, and 1% to 1.2% sits in the top ten. Sequencing was performed on PBMCs. The receptors shown here come from a young woman in good health and CMV-seronegative. Each CDR3 is given with its conserved first and last residue. The D gene is left open where the match is weak. Clone size, where shown, is once, few, many, or a class for clones that have expanded.

cdr3_aa: CASSSTRHPNEKLFF
cdr3_nt: TGTGCCAGCAGCTCGACCCGACATCCTAATGAAAAACTGTTTTTT
clone_size: .
cdr3_length: 15
d_call: .
v_call: TRBV7-9
j_call: TRBJ1-4

cdr3_aa: CASSQVPDRHYGYTF
cdr3_nt: TGCGCCAGCAGCCAAGTGCCGGACAGGCATTATGGCTACACCTTC
clone_size: .
cdr3_length: 15
d_call: TRBD1
v_call: TRBV4-1
j_call: TRBJ1-2

cdr3_aa: CASSTGHFQETQYF
cdr3_nt: TGTGCCAGCAGTACGGGACATTTCCAAGAGACCCAGTACTTC
clone_size: .
cdr3_length: 14
d_call: .
v_call: TRBV5-6
j_call: TRBJ2-5

cdr3_aa: CASRDMTGEDGYTF
cdr3_nt: TGTGCCAGCAGGGATATGACAGGGGAGGATGGCTACACCTTC
clone_size: .
cdr3_length: 14
d_call: TRBD1
v_call: TRBV9
j_call: TRBJ1-2

cdr3_aa: CASGRIGSNYGYTF
cdr3_nt: TGTGCCAGCGGGAGGATAGGGTCCAACTATGGCTACACCTTC
clone_size: .
cdr3_length: 14
d_call: .
v_call: TRBV6-5
j_call: TRBJ1-2

cdr3_aa: CASSLGRVNTEAFF
cdr3_nt: TGTGCCAGCAGTTTAGGCCGGGTGAACACTGAAGCTTTCTTT
clone_size: .
cdr3_length: 14
d_call: .
v_call: TRBV28
j_call: TRBJ1-1

cdr3_aa: CASSLLGPVPIYEQYF
cdr3_nt: TGCGCCAGCAGCTTGCTAGGTCCGGTCCCCATCTACGAGCAGTACTTC
clone_size: once
cdr3_length: 16
d_call: .
v_call: TRBV5-1
j_call: TRBJ2-7

cdr3_aa: CASSLGGEKLFF
cdr3_nt: TGTGCCAGCAGCTTGGGAGGAGAAAAACTGTTTTTT
clone_size: .
cdr3_length: 12
d_call: .
v_call: TRBV7-8
j_call: TRBJ1-4

cdr3_aa: CAWSSFPALPNGYTF
cdr3_nt: TGTGCCTGGAGTTCATTCCCGGCACTACCCAATGGCTACACCTTC
clone_size: .
cdr3_length: 15
d_call: .
v_call: TRBV30
j_call: TRBJ1-2

cdr3_aa: CASSLREGEKLFF
cdr3_nt: TGTGCCAGCAGTTTACGGGAGGGGGAAAAACTGTTTTTT
clone_size: .
cdr3_length: 13
d_call: .
v_call: TRBV27
j_call: TRBJ1-4

cdr3_aa: CASSSPFGLAGGNTGELFF
cdr3_nt: TGTGCCAGCAGTTCTCCATTCGGACTAGCGGGAGGCAACACCGGGGAGCTGTTTTTT
clone_size: .
cdr3_length: 19
d_call: TRBD2
v_call: TRBV27
j_call: TRBJ2-2

cdr3_aa: CASSLVAGDLHEQYF
cdr3_nt: TGCGCCAGCAGCTTGGTGGCAGGGGATTTGCACGAGCAGTACTTC
clone_size: .
cdr3_length: 15
d_call: .
v_call: TRBV5-1
j_call: TRBJ2-7

cdr3_aa: CASSGLTSGIGNEQFF
cdr3_nt: TGTGCCAGCAGTGGACTGACTAGCGGGATCGGGAATGAGCAGTTCTTC
clone_size: .
cdr3_length: 16
d_call: TRBD2
v_call: TRBV2
j_call: TRBJ2-1

cdr3_aa: CASSRGNTEAFF
cdr3_nt: TGTGCCAGCTCGAGAGGGAACACTGAAGCTTTCTTT
clone_size: .
cdr3_length: 12
d_call: .
v_call: TRBV13
j_call: TRBJ1-1

cdr3_aa: CASSPGQGPYLNTEAFF
cdr3_nt: TGTGCCAGCAGCCCGGGCCAGGGGCCCTACCTGAACACTGAAGCTTTCTTT
clone_size: .
cdr3_length: 17
d_call: .
v_call: TRBV7-9
j_call: TRBJ1-1

cdr3_aa: CASSEGTSGGFYEQYF
cdr3_nt: TGTGCCAGCAGCGAAGGGACTAGCGGGGGGTTCTACGAGCAGTACTTC
clone_size: .
cdr3_length: 16
d_call: TRBD2
v_call: TRBV7-2
j_call: TRBJ2-7

cdr3_aa: CASAQGAGTGELFF
cdr3_nt: TGTGCCAGCGCGCAGGGGGCCGGCACCGGGGAGCTGTTTTTT
clone_size: once
cdr3_length: 14
d_call: TRBD1
v_call: TRBV27
j_call: TRBJ2-2

cdr3_aa: CASRMADGYTF
cdr3_nt: TGTGCCAGTAGAATGGCGGATGGCTACACCTTC
clone_size: .
cdr3_length: 11
d_call: .
v_call: TRBV19
j_call: TRBJ1-2

cdr3_aa: CASSRRQGANQPQHF
cdr3_nt: TGTGCCAGTAGCCGGAGACAGGGGGCGAATCAGCCCCAGCATTTT
clone_size: .
cdr3_length: 15
d_call: TRBD1
v_call: TRBV19
j_call: TRBJ1-5

cdr3_aa: CASSLDDHSYEQYF
cdr3_nt: TGCGCCAGCAGCTTGGACGATCACAGCTACGAGCAGTACTTC
clone_size: .
cdr3_length: 14
d_call: .
v_call: TRBV5-1
j_call: TRBJ2-7

cdr3_aa: CASSEQGWEKLFF
cdr3_nt: TGTGCCAGCAGTGAACAGGGGTGGGAAAAACTGTTTTTT
clone_size: .
cdr3_length: 13
d_call: .
v_call: TRBV2
j_call: TRBJ1-4

cdr3_aa: CATSRDLGSGRYSTDTQYF
cdr3_nt: TGTGCCACCAGCAGAGATTTAGGGAGCGGACGATATAGCACAGATACGCAGTATTTT
clone_size: .
cdr3_length: 19
d_call: .
v_call: TRBV15
j_call: TRBJ2-3

cdr3_aa: CASSIPPRRAEDGYTF
cdr3_nt: TGTGCCAGTAGTATTCCGCCCCGCAGGGCAGAGGATGGCTACACCTTC
clone_size: .
cdr3_length: 16
d_call: .
v_call: TRBV19
j_call: TRBJ1-2

cdr3_aa: CASSPRAGVNGELFF
cdr3_nt: TGTGCCAGCAGCCCCCGAGCGGGAGTGAACGGGGAGCTGTTTTTT
clone_size: once
cdr3_length: 15
d_call: TRBD2
v_call: TRBV7-2
j_call: TRBJ2-2

cdr3_aa: CASSRQENQPQHF
cdr3_nt: TGTGCCAGCAGCAGACAGGAGAATCAGCCCCAGCATTTT
clone_size: .
cdr3_length: 13
d_call: .
v_call: TRBV6-5
j_call: TRBJ1-5

cdr3_aa: CSAHQGQGAWSYNEQFF
cdr3_nt: TGCAGCGCCCACCAAGGACAGGGGGCTTGGTCCTACAATGAGCAGTTCTTC
clone_size: .
cdr3_length: 17
d_call: TRBD1
v_call: TRBV29-1
j_call: TRBJ2-1

cdr3_aa: CAWRGDLTSGIPEQYF
cdr3_nt: TGTGCCTGGAGGGGGGACTTGACTAGCGGGATTCCGGAGCAGTACTTC
clone_size: .
cdr3_length: 16
d_call: TRBD2
v_call: TRBV30
j_call: TRBJ2-7

cdr3_aa: CSVGGQGAVVAFF
cdr3_nt: TGCAGCGTTGGGGGACAGGGGGCGGTTGTAGCTTTCTTT
clone_size: once
cdr3_length: 13
d_call: TRBD1
v_call: TRBV29-1
j_call: TRBJ1-1

cdr3_aa: CASRDYLNSYEQYF
cdr3_nt: TGTGCCAGCAGGGACTACCTCAACTCCTACGAGCAGTACTTC
clone_size: .
cdr3_length: 14
d_call: .
v_call: TRBV6-1
j_call: TRBJ2-7

cdr3_aa: CASSPTVSSSYEQYF
cdr3_nt: TGTGCCAGCAGCCCGACTGTATCGAGCTCCTACGAGCAGTACTTC
clone_size: .
cdr3_length: 15
d_call: .
v_call: TRBV11-2
j_call: TRBJ2-7

cdr3_aa: CAWNDRNTEAFF
cdr3_nt: TGTGCCTGGAATGATAGGAACACTGAAGCTTTCTTT
clone_size: .
cdr3_length: 12
d_call: .
v_call: TRBV30
j_call: TRBJ1-1

cdr3_aa: CASGQRAEAFF
cdr3_nt: TGTGCCAGCGGCCAGCGTGCTGAAGCTTTCTTT
clone_size: .
cdr3_length: 11
d_call: .
v_call: TRBV28
j_call: TRBJ1-1

cdr3_aa: CASSPRGMNNSPLHF
cdr3_nt: TGTGCCAGCAGCCCTCGGGGAATGAACAATTCACCCCTCCACTTT
clone_size: .
cdr3_length: 15
d_call: .
v_call: TRBV25-1
j_call: TRBJ1-6

cdr3_aa: CASSLGDSGEKLFF
cdr3_nt: TGTGCCAGCAGTTTGGGGGACAGCGGCGAAAAACTGTTTTTT
clone_size: once
cdr3_length: 14
d_call: TRBD1
v_call: TRBV27
j_call: TRBJ1-4

cdr3_aa: CASSFYGQGNLYTEAFF
cdr3_nt: TGTGCCAGTAGTTTCTACGGACAGGGGAATTTGTACACTGAAGCTTTCTTT
clone_size: .
cdr3_length: 17
d_call: TRBD1
v_call: TRBV19
j_call: TRBJ1-1

cdr3_aa: CASSSGQGGTDTQYF
cdr3_nt: TGCGCCAGCAGCTCAGGACAGGGGGGCACAGATACGCAGTATTTT
clone_size: .
cdr3_length: 15
d_call: TRBD1
v_call: TRBV5-1
j_call: TRBJ2-3

cdr3_aa: CASTGIHSGANVLTF
cdr3_nt: TGTGCCAGTACAGGGATTCACTCTGGGGCCAACGTCCTGACTTTC
clone_size: .
cdr3_length: 15
d_call: .
v_call: TRBV19
j_call: TRBJ2-6

cdr3_aa: CASSQGSGYTF
cdr3_nt: TGCGCCAGCAGCCAGGGGTCTGGCTACACCTTC
clone_size: .
cdr3_length: 11
d_call: .
v_call: TRBV5-1
j_call: TRBJ1-2

cdr3_aa: CASSLNAMVSEAFF
cdr3_nt: TGTGCCAGCAGTTTAAATGCGATGGTTTCTGAAGCTTTCTTT
clone_size: .
cdr3_length: 14
d_call: .
v_call: TRBV7-8
j_call: TRBJ1-1

cdr3_aa: CASSVEVLGASGANVLTF
cdr3_nt: TGTGCCAGCAGCGTAGAGGTGTTGGGGGCGAGCGGGGCCAACGTCCTGACTTTC
clone_size: .
cdr3_length: 18
d_call: .
v_call: TRBV9
j_call: TRBJ2-6

cdr3_aa: CASSSWTGGVEKPNNEQFF
cdr3_nt: TGTGCCAGCAGCTCCTGGACAGGGGGCGTCGAGAAGCCCAACAATGAGCAGTTCTTC
clone_size: .
cdr3_length: 19
d_call: TRBD1
v_call: TRBV7-9
j_call: TRBJ2-1

cdr3_aa: CAWSQDTGGYTF
cdr3_nt: TGTGCCTGGAGTCAAGACACCGGTGGCTACACCTTC
clone_size: .
cdr3_length: 12
d_call: .
v_call: TRBV30
j_call: TRBJ1-2

cdr3_aa: CASSPQGVSYGYTF
cdr3_nt: TGTGCCAGTAGTCCCCAGGGGGTCAGCTATGGCTACACCTTC
clone_size: .
cdr3_length: 14
d_call: TRBD1
v_call: TRBV19
j_call: TRBJ1-2

cdr3_aa: CASSQERGGIGELFF
cdr3_nt: TGCGCCAGCAGCCAAGAAAGGGGAGGGATCGGGGAGCTGTTTTTT
clone_size: .
cdr3_length: 15
d_call: TRBD2
v_call: TRBV4-1
j_call: TRBJ2-2

cdr3_aa: CASSKGLAGFSSYEQYF
cdr3_nt: TGTGCCAGCAGCAAAGGACTAGCGGGGTTCAGCTCCTACGAGCAGTACTTC
clone_size: .
cdr3_length: 17
d_call: TRBD2
v_call: TRBV7-9
j_call: TRBJ2-7

cdr3_aa: CASSFPGGRAINEQFF
cdr3_nt: TGTGCCAGCAGCTTCCCTGGCGGGAGGGCCATCAATGAGCAGTTCTTC
clone_size: .
cdr3_length: 16
d_call: TRBD2
v_call: TRBV7-9
j_call: TRBJ2-1

cdr3_aa: CASSEGDRGNGYTF
cdr3_nt: TGTGCCAGCAGTGAAGGAGACAGGGGCAATGGCTACACCTTC
clone_size: few
cdr3_length: 14
d_call: TRBD1
v_call: TRBV2
j_call: TRBJ1-2

cdr3_aa: CAITGGGVFQPQHF
cdr3_nt: TGTGCCATCACAGGGGGCGGTGTGTTTCAGCCCCAGCATTTT
clone_size: .
cdr3_length: 14
d_call: TRBD1
v_call: TRBV6-1
j_call: TRBJ1-5

cdr3_aa: CSVSGTRNTDTQYF
cdr3_nt: TGCAGCGTCTCCGGGACAAGAAACACAGATACGCAGTATTTT
clone_size: .
cdr3_length: 14
d_call: .
v_call: TRBV29-1
j_call: TRBJ2-3

cdr3_aa: CASGTGERNTEAFF
cdr3_nt: TGTGCCAGCGGGACAGGGGAAAGAAACACTGAAGCTTTCTTT
clone_size: .
cdr3_length: 14
d_call: TRBD1
v_call: TRBV28
j_call: TRBJ1-1

cdr3_aa: CASSPLGSGINEQFF
cdr3_nt: TGTGCCAGTAGCCCCCTAGGGAGCGGTATCAATGAGCAGTTCTTC
clone_size: once
cdr3_length: 15
d_call: .
v_call: TRBV19
j_call: TRBJ2-1

cdr3_aa: CASSLRQVGRGYTF
cdr3_nt: TGTGCCAGCAGTTTGAGACAGGTCGGACGCGGCTACACCTTC
clone_size: .
cdr3_length: 14
d_call: .
v_call: TRBV28
j_call: TRBJ1-2

cdr3_aa: CASSQLGGEQYF
cdr3_nt: TGTGCCAGCAGCCAACTCGGGGGGGAGCAGTACTTC
clone_size: .
cdr3_length: 12
d_call: TRBD2
v_call: TRBV27
j_call: TRBJ2-7

cdr3_aa: CASSQGQRNTEAFF
cdr3_nt: TGTGCCAGCAGCCAAGGACAGAGAAACACTGAAGCTTTCTTT
clone_size: .
cdr3_length: 14
d_call: .
v_call: TRBV7-6
j_call: TRBJ1-1